These T cell receptor beta chains were read from a single sample in a study of T cells in localized non-small cell lung cancer. Assay used: immunoSEQ multiplex PCR; TCRdb lists only in-frame clones, some missing. The sample consists of roughly 36,000 clones, 91% of them appearing once. Sequencing was performed on PBMCs, taken before any cancer treatment. Receptor source: a man aged 35 to 69 with stage II lung adenocarcinoma. The CDR3 runs from the conserved cysteine through the conserved F or W. The D gene is left open where the match is weak. Clone size is stated in some rows and not others, as once, few, many or a class when expanded.

D gene,J gene,V gene,clone size,CDR3 protein,CDR3 DNA
-,TRBJ2-3,TRBV25-1,few,CASSVRGSRTDTQYF,TGTGCCAGCAGTGTTCGAGGGAGTAGGACAGATACGCAGTATTTT
-,TRBJ2-7,TRBV5-4,-,CASSLELYEQYF,TGTGCCAGCAGCTTGGAACTCTACGAGCAGTACTTC
-,TRBJ2-2,TRBV6-6,once,CASSPRGGLHPGELFF,TGTGCCAGCAGCCCTAGAGGGGGACTACATCCCGGGGAGCTGTTTTTT
TRBD1,TRBJ1-2,TRBV28,-,CASSQDRSNYGYTF,TGTGCCAGCAGCCAGGACAGGAGTAACTATGGCTACACCTTC
-,TRBJ2-2,TRBV5-4,-,CASSLVGGADGLFF,TGTGCCAGCAGCTTGGTTGGCGGGGCCGACGGGCTGTTTTTT
-,TRBJ2-2,TRBV28,-,CASSLYLGGLSGELFF,TGTGCCAGCAGTCTTTATTTGGGGGGACTCTCCGGGGAGCTGTTTTTT
-,TRBJ1-1,TRBV6-5,-,CASKGGGTEAFF,TGTGCCAGCAAAGGGGGGGGGACTGAAGCTTTCTTT
-,TRBJ2-7,TRBV19,-,CASSTVGTGEQYF,TGTGCCAGTAGTACCGTTGGGACGGGCGAGCAGTACTTC
TRBD2,TRBJ2-2,TRBV4-2,-,CASSPRLAGNTGELFF,TGTGCCAGCAGCCCGAGACTAGCGGGGAACACCGGGGAGCTGTTTTTT
-,TRBJ1-1,TRBV9,-,CASSPENTEAFF,TGTGCCAGCAGCCCTGAGAACACTGAAGCTTTCTTT
-,TRBJ1-1,TRBV18,-,CASSHSSVNTEAFF,TGTGCCAGCTCCCATAGTAGTGTTAACACTGAAGCTTTCTTT
TRBD1,TRBJ2-1,TRBV6-1,-,CASLRDRGQQFF,TGTGCCAGCCTCCGGGACAGGGGGCAGCAGTTCTTC
-,TRBJ2-1,TRBV5-6,-,CASSLGYQKRDEQFF,TGTGCCAGCAGCCTGGGCTACCAAAAACGGGATGAGCAGTTCTTC
TRBD2,TRBJ2-2,TRBV5-4,-,CASSLPSGTNTGELFF,TGTGCCAGCAGCTTGCCCAGCGGGACGAACACCGGGGAGCTGTTTTTT
-,TRBJ2-2,TRBV29-1,-,CSVGPRGNGGELFF,TGCAGCGTTGGGCCTAGAGGAAATGGAGGGGAGCTGTTTTTT